A selection of T cell receptor beta chains follows, all from one sample in a study of beta chain features in type 1 diabetes. The table came from immunoSEQ multiplex PCR; TCRdb's copy has only in-frame clones and leaves some out. The table includes some 240,000 clones, more than 15% detected once. Source material: naive CD4+ T cells from blood. The receptor set was obtained from a man aged 25-45 years with type 1 diabetes. Both conserved end residues are part of each CDR3.

V gene	J gene	CDR3 protein
TRBV19	TRBJ2-1	CASSIELASYNEQFF
TRBV10-3	TRBJ2-5	CAIRGTDETQYF
TRBV25-1	TRBJ2-1	CASSEWDGGSSYNEQFF
TRBV13	TRBJ2-4	CASGIAKNIQYF
TRBV9	TRBJ2-1	CASSVRDMIIYEQFF
TRBV7-9	TRBJ2-7	CASRPDSDEQYF
TRBV10-3	TRBJ2-6	CALGPQSGANVLTF
TRBV29-1	TRBJ2-5	CSVGVVQQETQYF
TRBV7-2	TRBJ1-2	CASSLDTGGYTF
TRBV5-1	TRBJ2-1	CASSLAGRAGNEQFF
TRBV25-1	TRBJ1-3	CASSELGNTIYF
TRBV28	TRBJ2-7	CASSPPTSGRGEQYF
TRBV11-2	TRBJ2-5	CASSSGLAQETQYF
TRBV7-9	TRBJ2-3	CASSLTGRPRTDTQYF
TRBV9	TRBJ2-1	CASSVAPLNEQFF
TRBV7-8	TRBJ2-3	CAVVMRQATDTQYF
TRBV9	TRBJ2-7	CASSVGGRGEQYF
TRBV7-2	TRBJ2-7	CASRGTGAIYEQYF
TRBV29-1	TRBJ1-1	CSVRSEGTEAFF
TRBV10-1	TRBJ2-5	CASNSRGETQYF
TRBV30	TRBJ1-2	CAWSVQGLGQGVFGYTF
TRBV19	TRBJ2-7	CASSIGETYEQYF
TRBV7-2	TRBJ2-3	CASSLASAIVNTQYF
TRBV28	TRBJ2-7	CASRGAGQGSSYEQYF
TRBV28	TRBJ1-2	CASSSRYGYTF
TRBV28	TRBJ2-7	CASSPGDSSSYEQYF
TRBV28	TRBJ2-3	CASSASSTDTQYF
TRBV4-2	TRBJ2-5	CASSGGPVAGFQETQYF
TRBV28	TRBJ2-3	CASSSGQSDTQYF
TRBV29-1	TRBJ1-1	CSVRGLKNTEAFF
TRBV27	TRBJ2-7	CASSSYGSPTYEQYF
TRBV9	TRBJ2-5	CASSVGDEFRGRQETQYF
TRBV27	TRBJ2-3	CASSPRTGRSTDTQYF
TRBV27	TRBJ1-2	CASRTVPAGAKRDGYTF
TRBV29-1	TRBJ2-1	CSVSDSSSYNEQFF
TRBV7-2	TRBJ2-1	CASSLVRELVYNEQFF
TRBV18	TRBJ2-3	CASSRGQGILDTQYF
TRBV2	TRBJ1-2	CASKAGVANYGYTF
TRBV29-1	TRBJ2-5	CSVTGGAETQYF
TRBV30	TRBJ2-2	CAWSVRFTGELFF
TRBV18	TRBJ2-1	CASSPGTTILNEQFF
TRBV9	TRBJ2-5	CASSVNTGGPTETQYF
TRBV20-1	TRBJ2-7	CSARLYEQYF
TRBV5-1	TRBJ2-3	CASSLRASTDTQYF
TRBV5-1	TRBJ2-1	CASSAGQGNFFAGDEQFF